Listed here are 32 T cell receptor beta chains from one sample, sequenced in a study of blood T cell repertoires in COVID-19. Here immunoSEQ multiplex PCR was the method, and the copy in TCRdb shows in-frame clones only, minus some. The sample yields approximately 92,000 clones, 82% seen once. The sequencing input was peripheral blood. These TCRs come from a man older than 75 with acute or convalescent COVID-19.

In this sample, this clone turned up once. J is TRBJ2-1 and V is TRBV29-1, with 10 bases fitting TRBD2. The V segment lost 5 bases and the J segment 0 bases; nucleotides outside the gene matches: 7. CDR1 and CDR2 from the germline V gene are SQVTM and ANQGSEA. The CDR3 has 16 amino acids. The CDR3 coding sequence is TGCAGCGTTCCAAGTACTAGCGGGATCTCCTACAATGAGCAGTTCTTC. It is translated as CSVPSTSGISYNEQFF.

The J gene is TRBJ2-7, the V gene TRBV5-1, with 11 nucleotides matching TRBD2. Germline CDR1 is SGHRS and CDR2 is YFSETQ. CDR3 size: 15 residues. V lost 3 bases to trimming and J lost 4 bases; unmatched junction nucleotides: 6. In DNA form, the CDR3 reads TGCGCCAGCAGCTCTAGGACTAGCGGGCCATACGAGCAGTACTTC. Protein: CASSSRTSGPYEQYF. The full variable domain, rest sourced from reference TRBV5-1 and TRBJ2-7, is KAGVTQTPRYLIKTRGQQVTLSCSPISGHRSVSWYQQTPGQGLQFLFEYFSETQRNKGNFPGRFSGRQFSNSRSEMNVSTLELGDSALYLCASSSRTSGPYEQYFGPGTRLTVT.

The chain links TRBV7-2 to TRBJ2-3, with TRBD2 matching over 9 bases. Germline V lookup: CDR1 SGHTA, CDR2 FQGNSA. The CDR3 runs 16 residues. J lost 3 bases, V lost 1 base, and 5 bases had no gene match. The CDR3 DNA is TGTGCCAGCAGCTTAGTTGCGGGGGGGCTGACAGATACGCAGTATTTT. It translates to CASSLVAGGLTDTQYF.

About this clone: At one end, the junction sequence differs from germline, possibly due to a read error. The gene calls are TRBV7-7 and TRBJ2-5, with 14 bases aligning to TRBD2. The CDR3 consists of 17 residues. Germline loops: CDR1 SSHAT, CDR2 FNYEAQ (reference sequence). The DNA for the CDR3 is TGTGCTAGCAGCCAGGGGACTAGCGGGAGACTACAAGAGACCCAGTACTTC. Translation gives CASSQGTSGRLQETQYF.

The rearrangement links TRBV6-5 to TRBJ1-1, with 7 bases matching TRBD1. There are 15 residues in the CDR3. The trim removed 5 bases at V and 4 bases at J, leaving 10 bases unmatched. Per the germline V gene, CDR1 is MNHEY and CDR2 is SVGAGI. CDR3 bases: TGTGCCAGCAGTAGGACAGGCCTCTTGGGCACTGAAGCTTTCTTT. This encodes CASSRTGLLGTEAFF.

The CDR3 DNA is TGTGCCAGCAGCTCAGGCCTGGGGCCTGGCTACACCTTC. This codes for CASSSGLGPGYTF. The genes are TRBV7-2 and TRBJ1-2; weak D call: TRBD1 (5 bases). Germline V lookup: CDR1 SGHTA, CDR2 FQGNSA. V dropped 4 bases and J dropped 7 bases, with 13 bases sitting between them. This CDR3 comprises 13 residues.

The rearrangement joins TRBV19 to TRBJ1-5; D gene unclear. Germline V gives CDR1 LNHDA, CDR2 SQIVND (reference sequence). V was trimmed by 3 bases and J by 0 bases, leaving 18 bases between them. The CDR3 covers 18 residues. The CDR3: CASSISPARIYSNQPQHF. The CDR3 coding sequence is TGTGCCAGTAGTATCTCTCCAGCCAGGATATATAGCAATCAGCCCCAGCATTTT.

The chain uses TRBV27 and TRBJ2-2; D is unresolved. The CDR3 length is 13 residues. Per germline, CDR1 MNHEY and CDR2 SMNVEV (reference sequence). Trimming removed 6 bases at V and 7 bases at J, with 12 bases between. CDR3 amino acids: CASRPLSVGELFF. CDR3 in DNA: TGTGCCAGCAGGCCACTCTCGGTCGGGGAGCTGTTTTTT.

A note on this clone: The DNA is omitted, as the CDR3 cannot be located on it reliably, and the CDR3 follows TCRdb's listing. The chain has TRBV12-3 or TRBV12-4 and TRBJ2-2; TRBD2 is the table's D call and was not checked against the DNA. The CDR3 is 13 amino acids long, termini counted. CDR3 protein: CASSSSNTGELFF.

The rearrangement links TRBV7-2 to TRBJ2-7, with D possibly being TRBD1 (5 bases). Trimming cost V 1 base and J 2 bases, with 12 bases left between them. Per germline, CDR1 SGHTA and CDR2 FQGNSA. The CDR3 is made up of 15 amino acids. In nucleotides, the CDR3 is TGTGCCAGCAGCTTAGGTGGGGCCAGCGCCTACGAGCAGTACTTC. Translating gives CASSLGGASAYEQYF.

This clone was observed once. This rearrangement joins TRBV6-5 to TRBJ2-5; D may be TRBD1 (6 bases). The CDR3 length is 14 residues. Trimming stripped 5 bases from V and 1 base from J, with 11 bases between. CDR1 MNHEY and CDR2 SVGAGI come from the germline V gene. The CDR3 reads CASSPGQFQETQYF. The CDR3 DNA is TGTGCCAGCAGTCCAGGACAGTTCCAAGAGACCCAGTACTTC.

The rearrangement joins TRBV7-2 to TRBJ1-6, with D unclear. CDR3 length: 14 residues. Trimming took off 1 base at V and 3 bases at J, with 4 bases between the two ends. The germline CDR1 and CDR2 sequences are SGHTA and FQGNSA. CDR3 sequence (DNA): TGTGCCAGCAGCTTAGGCAGCTATAATTCACCCCTCCACTTT. Translated: CASSLGSYNSPLHF.

The rearrangement joins TRBV29-1 to TRBJ2-7; 13 bases are shared with TRBD2. J was trimmed by 6 bases and V by 4 bases; bases with no gene match: 12. In germline, CDR1 is SQVTM, CDR2 ANQGSEA. The CDR3 covers 16 residues. In nucleotides, the CDR3 is TGCAGCGTTGCTTTTGCCGTGGGACTAGCGGGATCCGAGCAGTACTTC. It encodes CSVAFAVGLAGSEQYF.

The gene calls are TRBV18 and TRBJ1-1, with 7 nucleotides matching TRBD1. This CDR3 is 15 amino acids long. The J segment lost 1 base and the V segment lost 3 bases, leaving 5 bases of the junction unmatched. CDR1 is KGHSH and CDR2 is LQKENI in the germline V gene. CDR3 coding DNA: TGTGCCAGCTCACCCCGGACAGGAGAGAACACTGAAGCTTTCTTT. Its protein product is CASSPRTGENTEAFF.

The chain combines TRBV7-2 with TRBJ1-4; 7 bases are shared with TRBD1. This CDR3 comprises 13 residues. V lost 4 bases to trimming and J lost 8 bases; unmatched junction nucleotides: 4. Germline V gives CDR1 SGHTA, CDR2 FQGNSA. In DNA form, the CDR3 reads TGTGCCAGCAGCTACAGACAGGGCGAAAAACTGTTTTTT. This codes for CASSYRQGEKLFF.

This clone was recorded only once. V is TRBV2 and J is TRBJ1-2, with D hard to call. V was pared by 7 bases and J by 7 bases, with 16 bases between. The germline V gene encodes CDR1 SNHLY and CDR2 FYNNEI. The length of the CDR3 is 13 residues. In nucleotides, the CDR3 is TGTGCCAGCACCCCCGAAACCTGGAGTGGCTACACCTTC. It translates to CASTPETWSGYTF.

The table lists this clone with a count of one. The chain joins TRBV4-3 to TRBJ2-1; D remains ambiguous. With 1 base removed from V and 10 bases from J, the gap between germline ends came to 11 bases. Germline V gene lookup returns CDR1 LGHNA and CDR2 YSLEER. This CDR3 comprises 13 residues. CDR3 coding DNA: TGCGCCAGCAGCCAAGGCATTACGAGGGAGCAGTTCTTC. The encoded protein is CASSQGITREQFF.

This rearrangement joins TRBV7-2 to TRBJ2-1; 7 nucleotides agree with TRBD1. From germline, CDR1 is SGHTA and CDR2 FQGNSA. This CDR3 spans 14 amino acids. J lost 4 bases, V lost 4 bases, and 4 bases had no gene match. The CDR3 protein is CASSSDRAYNEQFF. DNA of the CDR3: TGTGCCAGCAGCTCCGACAGGGCTTACAATGAGCAGTTCTTC.

This sequence joins TRBV12-5 and TRBJ2-1; 13 positions agree with TRBD2. This CDR3 spans 18 amino acids. The germline CDR1 and CDR2 sequences are LGHNT and FRNRAP. The junction had 8 bases not matched to a gene; V was cut back by 3 bases and J by 3 bases. CDR3 nucleotide sequence: TGTGCTAGTGGTTTCACTAGGACTAGCGGGAGTAACTACAATGAGCAGTTCTTC. Its protein is CASGFTRTSGSNYNEQFF.

Here the CDR3 DNA reads TGCAGCGTTGGGACAGGGACCCACGAGCAGTACTTC. Translating it yields CSVGTGTHEQYF. The rearrangement links TRBV29-1 to TRBJ2-7, with 8 bases that match TRBD1. The CDR3 consists of 12 residues. Germline V gene data show CDR1 as SQVTM and CDR2 as ANQGSEA. V lost 4 bases, J lost 5 bases, and 4 bases stayed unmatched.

This clone was seen once. The chain joins TRBV29-1 to TRBJ1-2, with a tentative D call TRBD1 (5 bases). CDR3 length: 12 residues. Germline V lookup: CDR1 SQVTM, CDR2 ANQGSEA. Trimming cost V 7 bases and J 5 bases, with 14 bases left between them. The CDR3 reads CSDQTVGYGYTF. For the CDR3, the DNA is TGCAGCGACCAGACAGTCGGTTATGGCTACACCTTC.

The rearrangement uses TRBV12-3 or TRBV12-4 and TRBJ2-5; possible D gene TRBD1, 6 bases. Trimming shortened V by 3 bases and J by 2 bases, and 7 bases separated the two germline ends. This CDR3 has 13 amino acids. The chain's CDR3 is CASSLDRQETQYF. DNA of the CDR3: TGTGCCAGCAGTTTGGACAGACAAGAGACCCAGTACTTC.

The V call is TRBV18, the J call TRBJ1-1, with TRBD1 matching 10 bases. The ends lost 3 bases at V and 1 base at J; junction bases unmatched: 5. Germline values: CDR1 KGHSH, CDR2 LQKENI. The CDR3 covers 16 residues. The CDR3 sequence is CASSPGGTGENTEAFF. The CDR3 DNA follows: TGTGCCAGCTCACCCGGAGGGACAGGGGAGAACACTGAAGCTTTCTTT.

The gene calls are TRBV7-6 and TRBJ2-1, with TRBD2 matching 16 bases. CDR1 and CDR2 from the germline V gene are SGHVS and FNYEAQ. This CDR3 has 17 residues. The V gene end was trimmed by 6 bases and the J gene end by 9 bases; junction bases not matched to a gene: 11. As DNA, the CDR3 is TGTGCCAGCAGGCCCAGAGGGACTAGCGGGGGGGCGGGTGAGCAGTTCTTC. Its protein product is CASRPRGTSGGAGEQFF.

This clone was counted many times. The chain links TRBV18 to TRBJ1-6, with D possibly being TRBD1 (5 bases). There are 15 residues in the CDR3. V gave up 2 bases and J gave up 7 bases, with 12 bases separating them. CDR1 is KGHSH, CDR2 LQKENI, per germline. CDR3 protein: CASSPRQGGNSPLHF. CDR3 coding DNA: TGTGCCAGCTCACCAAGGCAGGGAGGGAATTCACCCCTCCACTTT.

The J gene is TRBJ2-1, the V gene TRBV28; the match to TRBD2 covers 9 bases. From germline, CDR1 is MDHEN and CDR2 SYDVKM. The V segment lost 10 bases and the J segment 8 bases; nucleotides outside the gene matches: 9. There are 13 residues in the CDR3. For the CDR3, the DNA is TGTGCCACCTGGACTAGCGTGAGTGATGAGCAGTTCTTC. Translated, it gives CATWTSVSDEQFF.

The genes are TRBV10-2 and TRBJ2-1, with 7 bases identical to TRBD1. Per the germline V gene, CDR1 is WSHSY and CDR2 is SAAADI. The CDR3 is made up of 15 amino acids. The V and J ends lost 0 bases and 2 bases, in that order; junction bases with no gene match: 1. CDR3 nucleotides: TGCGCCAGCAGTGAGTCGGGACAGCCCTACAATGAGCAGTTCTTC. Residues: CASSESGQPYNEQFF.

This clone occurred once. This rearrangement joins TRBV30 to TRBJ2-2; TRBD2 agrees at 8 bases. V was pared by 3 bases and J by 4 bases, with 4 bases of the junction left unmatched. The CDR3 totals 14 residues. Germline V CDR1 and CDR2: GTSNPN, SVGIG (reference sequence). The CDR3 spells CAWRREGITGELFF. In nucleotides, the CDR3 is TGTGCCTGGAGACGGGAGGGCATCACCGGGGAGCTGTTTTTT.

The rearrangement links TRBV9 to TRBJ1-1, with D perhaps TRBD1 (6 bases). V was cut by 4 bases and J by 2 bases, with 12 bases left in between. The CDR3 has 14 residues. Germline V gene lookup returns CDR1 SGDLS and CDR2 YYNGEE. The CDR3: CASSPRGGNTEAFF. As DNA, the CDR3 is TGTGCCAGCAGCCCTCGGGGGGGCAACACTGAAGCTTTCTTT.

The chain is built from TRBV2 and TRBJ2-3, with 10 bases that match TRBD2. This CDR3 spans 17 amino acids. Germline assignment: CDR1 SNHLY and CDR2 FYNNEI. The V segment lost 4 bases and the J segment 3 bases; nucleotides outside the gene matches: 10. The chain's CDR3 is CASSGSSLAGETDTQYF. The DNA for the CDR3 is TGTGCCAGCAGTGGATCCTCCCTAGCGGGGGAAACAGATACGCAGTATTTT. The entire variable domain, with the rest obtained from reference TRBV2 and TRBJ2-3, is as follows: EPEVTQTPSHQVTQMGQEVILRCVPISNHLYFYWYRQILGQKVEFLVSFYNNEISEKSEIFDDQFSVERPDGSNFTLKIRSTKLEDSAMYFCASSGSSLAGETDTQYFGPGTRLTVL.

This chain links TRBV5-4 with TRBJ2-2, with no clear D. Germline CDR1 is SGHNT and CDR2 is YYREEE (reference sequence). This CDR3 spans 15 amino acids. V gave up 4 bases and J gave up 6 bases, with 16 bases separating them. The CDR3 sequence is CASSRMAGQPGELFF. The CDR3 nucleotides read TGTGCCAGCAGCCGGATGGCAGGCCAACCCGGGGAGCTGTTTTTT. Full variable domain (remainder filled in from reference TRBV5-4 and TRBJ2-2): ETGVTQSPTHLIKTRGQQVTLRCSSQSGHNTVSWYQQALGQGPQFIFQYYREEENGRGNFPPRFSGLQFPNYSSELNVNALELDDSALYLCASSRMAGQPGELFFGEGSRLTVL.

The chain couples TRBV19 to TRBJ2-5; 7 positions match TRBD1. V shed 4 bases, J shed 0 bases, and the junction held 8 bases outside the gene matches. Germline V gene data show CDR1 as LNHDA and CDR2 as SQIVND (reference sequence). The CDR3 is 16 amino acids. For the CDR3, the DNA is TGTGCCAGTAGTAAGGGGGCTACAGGGAACCAAGAGACCCAGTACTTC. Its translation is CASSKGATGNQETQYF.